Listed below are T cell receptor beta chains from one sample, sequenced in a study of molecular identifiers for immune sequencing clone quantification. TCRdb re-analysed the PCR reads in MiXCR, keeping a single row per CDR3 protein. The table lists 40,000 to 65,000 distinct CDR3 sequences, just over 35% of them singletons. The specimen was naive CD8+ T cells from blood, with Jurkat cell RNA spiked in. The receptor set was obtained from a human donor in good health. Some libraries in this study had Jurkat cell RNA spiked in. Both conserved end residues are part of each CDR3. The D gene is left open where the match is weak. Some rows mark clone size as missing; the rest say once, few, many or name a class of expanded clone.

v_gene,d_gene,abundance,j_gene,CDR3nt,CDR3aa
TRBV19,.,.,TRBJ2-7,TGTGCCAGTAGTATTTCCGCCAGCTACTCCTACGAGCAGTACTTC,CASSISASYSYEQYF
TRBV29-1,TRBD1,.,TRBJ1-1,TGCAGCGGCGGGGACAGAAAGAACACTGAAGCTTTCTTT,CSGGDRKNTEAFF
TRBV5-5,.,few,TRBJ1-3,TGTGCCAGCAGCCCCGCAGGGTCTTCTGGAAACACCATATATTTT,CASSPAGSSGNTIYF
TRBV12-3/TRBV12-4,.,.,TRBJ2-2,TGTGCCAGCAGGTTAAGGGTGACCGGGGAGCTGTTTTTT,CASRLRVTGELFF
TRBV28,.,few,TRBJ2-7,TGTGCCAGCAGACCCCGGTCAGGGCTTGCACTCTACGAGCAGTACTTC,CASRPRSGLALYEQYF
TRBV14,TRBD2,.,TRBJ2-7,TGTGCCAGCAGCCCCCGACTAGCGGGAGGGACCTCCTACGAGCAGTACTTC,CASSPRLAGGTSYEQYF
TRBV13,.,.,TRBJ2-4,TGTGCCAGCAGCTTAGAAGGGGGACGGGTCATTCAGTACTTC,CASSLEGGRVIQYF
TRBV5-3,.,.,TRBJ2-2,TGTGCCCGCAGCTTGTGGGTTGGTCGGACCGGGGAGCTGTTTTTT,CARSLWVGRTGELFF
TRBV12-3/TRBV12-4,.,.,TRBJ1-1,TGTGCCAGCAGTTTACACGGACAGAACACTGAAGCTTTCTTT,CASSLHGQNTEAFF
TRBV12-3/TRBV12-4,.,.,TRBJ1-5,TGTGCCAGCATGAGTAAGGTGAGCAATCAGCCCCAGCATTTT,CASMSKVSNQPQHF
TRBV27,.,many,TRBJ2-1,TGTGCCAGCAGCCCGGACGGGTACAATGAGCAGTTCTTC,CASSPDGYNEQFF
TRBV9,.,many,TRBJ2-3,TGTGCCAGCAGCGTAGAGGGGGCGCATGGCGGGAGAATTTTGGATACGCAGTATTTT,CASSVEGAHGGRILDTQYF
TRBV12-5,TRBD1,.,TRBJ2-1,TGTGCTAGTGGTTTGGGAACCGGGACAGGGGATGAGCAGTTCTTC,CASGLGTGTGDEQFF
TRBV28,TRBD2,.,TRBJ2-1,TGTGCCAGCAGACTAGCGGGAGGAGCGGATGAGCAGTTCTTC,CASRLAGGADEQFF
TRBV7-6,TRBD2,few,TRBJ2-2,TGTGCCAGCAGCTTGGGAGCCCGGGACTACACCCTGACCGGGGAGCTGTTTTTT,CASSLGARDYTLTGELFF
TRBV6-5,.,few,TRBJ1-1,TGTGCCAGCACGGGGGCTCGGGGGCGGTTTACTGAAGCTTTCTTT,CASTGARGRFTEAFF
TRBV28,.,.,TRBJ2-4,TGTGCCAGCAGTTTTCCGGAGTACACCAAAAACATTCAGTACTTC,CASSFPEYTKNIQYF
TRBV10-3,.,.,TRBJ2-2,TGTGCCATCAGTGAGGAGCCGGGTGGCACCGGGGAGCTGTTTTTT,CAISEEPGGTGELFF
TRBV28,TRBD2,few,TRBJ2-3,TGTGCCAGCAGGCCCCGACTAGCACACCCTCAGGATACGCAGTATTTT,CASRPRLAHPQDTQYF
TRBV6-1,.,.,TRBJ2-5,TGTGCCAGCAGTGAAGGGGAGACCCAGTACTTC,CASSEGETQYF
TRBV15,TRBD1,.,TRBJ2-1,TGTGCCACCAGCAGAGAGTGGGGGCCGGGACAGGGGCCTTACAATGAGCAGTTCTTC,CATSREWGPGQGPYNEQFF
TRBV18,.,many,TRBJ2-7,TGTGCCAGCTCCCCGGTCGTAGGTACCTACGAGCAGTACTTC,CASSPVVGTYEQYF